This T cell receptor beta chain derives from a study of human T cells and chemical hapten exposure. Time point indicated: pre-sensitization, week 0. This sample's treatment: therapeutic diphenylcyclopropenone sensitization with weekly scalp DPC. As regards this clonotype: Its antigen is not identified.

TCRdb passed the RACE reads through MiXCR, listing each CDR3 protein once. The sample shows more than 250,000 distinct CDR3 sequences, approximately 7.5% of them seen only once. Study-level points and caveats: Positive correlation was observed between PT1 expanded TCR counts and patch test score.

This receptor was obtained from a young man with alopecia areata. Some clones in this sample may be carry-over from other donors' samples. The specimen was whole blood, collected in connection with sensitization to the hapten diphenylcyclopropenone (DPC).

In DNA form, the CDR3 reads TGCGCCAGCAGCTTGGAATACCGCGGACAGCAAGAATACGAGCAGTACGTC. Protein product: CASSLEYRGQQEYEQYV. This chain links TRBV5-1 with TRBJ2-7, with D perhaps TRBD1 (6 bases). CDR1 and CDR2 from the germline V gene are SGHRS and YFSETQ. The CDR3 contains 17 residues. The ends were cut back, 0 bases at V and 4 bases at J, with 20 bases in the middle.